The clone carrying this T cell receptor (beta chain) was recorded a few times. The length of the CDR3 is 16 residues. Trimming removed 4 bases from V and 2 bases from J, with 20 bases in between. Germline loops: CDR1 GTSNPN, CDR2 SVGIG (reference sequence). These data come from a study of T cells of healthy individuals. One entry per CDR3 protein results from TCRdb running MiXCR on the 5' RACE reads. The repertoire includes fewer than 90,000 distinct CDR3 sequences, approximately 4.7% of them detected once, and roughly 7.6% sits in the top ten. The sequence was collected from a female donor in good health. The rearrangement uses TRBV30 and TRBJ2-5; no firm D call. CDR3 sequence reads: CAWNLGKRHQQETQYF. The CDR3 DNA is TGTGCCTGGAATCTGGGGAAAAGGCATCAACAAGAGACCCAGTACTTC.